These T cell receptor beta chains were read from a single sample in a study of vaccination and CD4 T cells after COVID-19. TCRdb ran MiXCR on the PCR reads and lists one entry per CDR3 protein. The sample holds fewer than 20,000 distinct CDR3 sequences, 45% to 65% seen once. Antigen specificity for these receptors is unknown. The sequenced sample consisted of CD4+ T cells from blood, cultured in vitro. The receptors shown here come from a human donor who had recovered from COVID-19. Both conserved end residues are part of each CDR3. Fields, in order: V gene, clone size, J gene, CDR3 protein. Clone size is given for some rows only: seen once, a few or many times, or a class if the clone is expanded.

TRBV11-3	NA	TRBJ2-2	CASSSKLTPSLFF
TRBV11-3	NA	TRBJ1-1	CASSLGMNTEAFF
TRBV3-1	NA	TRBJ1-1	CASSQSPGETEAFF
TRBV6-5	few	TRBJ2-7	CASSFLADPRYEQYF
TRBV6-1	NA	TRBJ2-5	CASKVESETQYF
TRBV11-2	few	TRBJ2-7	CASSLGNRGRTYEQYF
TRBV7-9	few	TRBJ2-2	CASSLAAGGVTGELFF
TRBV10-1	few	TRBJ2-3	CASTAALGGTDTQYF
TRBV19	NA	TRBJ1-1	CASSMFWGATDTEAFF
TRBV28	NA	TRBJ2-1	CASRLAGAAGEQFF
TRBV6-2/TRBV6-3	NA	TRBJ2-7	CASRSPAGQGVYEQYF
TRBV7-9	few	TRBJ2-3	CASSLDRGPDTDTQYF
TRBV11-3	once	TRBJ2-5	CASSLGQGGRETQYF
TRBV12-3/TRBV12-4	NA	TRBJ2-6	CASSLARKGLVSGANVLTF
TRBV7-2	few	TRBJ2-2	CASSFSGGAGTGELFF
TRBV28	NA	TRBJ2-1	CAAGLVSYNEQFF
TRBV2	NA	TRBJ2-2	CASSKQGTTGELFF
TRBV3-1	NA	TRBJ1-2	CASSQKSNVEIYGYTF
TRBV28	NA	TRBJ1-4	CASSIAGRENEKLFF
TRBV20-1	NA	TRBJ1-4	CSARGFGGLIEKLFF
TRBV4-1	NA	TRBJ2-3	CASSQDESEPTDTQYF
TRBV5-8	NA	TRBJ1-1	CASSLKRSISEAFF
TRBV11-3	NA	TRBJ1-6	CASSLDRPENSPLHF
TRBV2	NA	TRBJ2-2	CASRTSGGNTGELFF
TRBV7-2	few	TRBJ2-7	CASSLGSGASSYEQYF
TRBV5-1	once	TRBJ2-7	CASSISGGQGNEQYF
TRBV30	few	TRBJ1-2	CAWTGDRYGYTF
TRBV25-1	NA	TRBJ1-1	CATKPQGHENTEAFF
TRBV6-1	few	TRBJ1-2	CASRLDRGDTF
TRBV6-1	NA	TRBJ2-1	CASSEIQGPFNEQFF
TRBV9	NA	TRBJ2-5	CASSVDPRAETQYF
TRBV6-2/TRBV6-3	few	TRBJ2-3	CASSWGKWNTQYF
TRBV2	NA	TRBJ1-4	CASRRDRVAEKLFF
TRBV6-1	NA	TRBJ1-1	CASREVWYGNTEAFF